The table lists the clone carrying this T cell receptor (beta chain) with a few counts. Its cognate antigen is unknown. These data originate in a study of T cells in Graves' hyperthyroidism and ophthalmopathy. Study-wide findings and caveats: The model predicted ophthalmopathy a median approximately 6.3 months before onset.

Between the trimmed V and J ends, which lost 3 bases and 1 base, there was a span of 12 bases. There are 15 residues in the CDR3. Germline V gene data show CDR1 as MGHDK and CDR2 as SYGVNS. From RNA transcripts, TCR beta CDR3 regions were amplified. An initial round of RT-PCR targeting the TCR CDR3 relied on the HTBI primer set. TCRdb re-called the multiplex PCR reads through MiXCR, storing one row per CDR3 protein. Altogether around 560,000 distinct CDR3 sequences are present, 16% being singletons, with the ten largest covering about 20%. What was sequenced was blood. V gene TRBV25-1 combines with J gene TRBJ2-5; D possibly uses TRBD1 or TRBD2 (5 bases each). This receptor was identified in a young woman with Graves' hyperthyroidism. CDR3 region: CASSESSGLQETQYF. The DNA of the CDR3 is TGTGCCAGCAGTGAGTCCTCGGGGCTCCAAGAGACCCAGTACTTC.